This is a list of T cell receptor beta chains from one sample in a study of shared clonotypes between healthy human individuals. Generated by immunoSEQ multiplex PCR, the TCRdb table keeps only in-frame clones and is missing some. The sample shows about 2 million clones, 85% to 95% of them seen only once. The sample comprised naive CD4+ T cells sorted from blood. The receptors originated from a man between 18 and 35 years old in good health. Each CDR3 is given with its conserved first and last residue. The order of the fields is clone size, J gene, D gene, V gene, CDR3 protein, CDR3 DNA. D genes are given only for firm matches. Size is stated for part of the rows, as once, few or many counts, or as a class when the clone is expanded.

clone size: NA
J gene: TRBJ1-3
D gene: NA
V gene: TRBV5-6
CDR3 protein: CASSIDRLSGNTIYF
CDR3 DNA: TGTGCCAGCAGCATAGACAGACTCTCTGGAAACACCATATATTTT

clone size: NA
J gene: TRBJ2-1
D gene: NA
V gene: TRBV5-6
CDR3 protein: CASSLAGAEINEQFF
CDR3 DNA: TGTGCCAGCAGCTTGGCTGGGGCTGAAATCAATGAGCAGTTCTTC

clone size: NA
J gene: TRBJ1-2
D gene: NA
V gene: TRBV6-1
CDR3 protein: CASSEARGYLNYGYTF
CDR3 DNA: TGTGCCAGCAGTGAAGCAAGGGGATATCTTAACTATGGCTACACCTTC

clone size: NA
J gene: TRBJ1-4
D gene: TRBD1
V gene: TRBV5-4
CDR3 protein: CASSPGPGGAQEKLFF
CDR3 DNA: TGTGCCAGCAGTCCGGGCCCAGGGGGGGCTCAGGAAAAACTGTTTTTT

clone size: NA
J gene: TRBJ1-1
D gene: NA
V gene: TRBV7-9
CDR3 protein: CASGTLTKAMNTEAFF
CDR3 DNA: TGTGCCAGCGGGACCTTGACGAAAGCTATGAACACTGAAGCTTTCTTT

clone size: NA
J gene: TRBJ2-5
D gene: TRBD1
V gene: TRBV25-1
CDR3 protein: CASRSRGLQETQYF
CDR3 DNA: TGTGCCAGCAGATCGAGGGGGCTCCAAGAGACCCAGTACTTC

clone size: once
J gene: TRBJ2-5
D gene: NA
V gene: TRBV6-5
CDR3 protein: CASSYGRAETQYF
CDR3 DNA: TGTGCCAGCAGTTACGGCAGGGCTGAGACCCAGTACTTC

clone size: NA
J gene: TRBJ2-5
D gene: NA
V gene: TRBV9
CDR3 protein: CASSVDGGRETQYF
CDR3 DNA: TGTGCCAGCAGCGTAGACGGAGGTCGGGAGACCCAGTACTTC

clone size: NA
J gene: TRBJ2-2
D gene: NA
V gene: TRBV19
CDR3 protein: CATIGTANTGELFF
CDR3 DNA: TGTGCCACTATAGGGACCGCGAACACCGGGGAGCTGTTTTTT

clone size: NA
J gene: TRBJ2-1
D gene: NA
V gene: TRBV5-1
CDR3 protein: CASSLAPLNEQFF
CDR3 DNA: TGCGCCAGCAGCTTGGCCCCCTTGAATGAGCAGTTCTTC

clone size: NA
J gene: TRBJ1-2
D gene: NA
V gene: TRBV5-1
CDR3 protein: CASSLRASYGYTF
CDR3 DNA: TGCGCCAGCAGCTTGCGGGCATCCTATGGCTACACCTTC

clone size: many
J gene: TRBJ1-5
D gene: TRBD1
V gene: TRBV5-8
CDR3 protein: CASSSGQGYSQPQHF
CDR3 DNA: TGTGCCAGCAGCTCTGGACAGGGATATTCTCAGCCCCAGCATTTT

clone size: NA
J gene: TRBJ1-4
D gene: TRBD1
V gene: TRBV10-3
CDR3 protein: CAISGGQGTNEKLFF
CDR3 DNA: TGTGCCATCAGTGGGGGACAGGGGACTAATGAAAAACTGTTTTTT

clone size: NA
J gene: TRBJ1-5
D gene: NA
V gene: TRBV21-1
CDR3 protein: CASSKEGRGNQPQHF
CDR3 DNA: TGTGCCAGCAGCAAAGAGGGGCGAGGCAATCAGCCCCAGCATTTT

clone size: NA
J gene: TRBJ1-2
D gene: NA
V gene: TRBV6-5
CDR3 protein: CASSGDGNYGYTF
CDR3 DNA: TGTGCCAGCAGCGGGGACGGCAACTATGGCTACACCTTC

clone size: NA
J gene: TRBJ1-6
D gene: TRBD1
V gene: TRBV19
CDR3 protein: CASTPGGSSYNSPLHF
CDR3 DNA: TGTGCCAGTACTCCAGGGGGATCGTCCTATAATTCACCCCTCCACTTT

clone size: NA
J gene: TRBJ1-2
D gene: NA
V gene: TRBV11-2
CDR3 protein: CASSLEGKGAGYTF
CDR3 DNA: TGTGCCAGCAGCTTAGAGGGGAAAGGGGCGGGCTACACCTTC

clone size: once
J gene: TRBJ1-1
D gene: NA
V gene: TRBV5-1
CDR3 protein: CASSLVGAAPEAFF
CDR3 DNA: TGCGCCAGCAGCTTGGTAGGGGCAGCCCCTGAAGCTTTCTTT

clone size: NA
J gene: TRBJ2-5
D gene: TRBD1
V gene: TRBV27
CDR3 protein: CASSLSTGESETQYF
CDR3 DNA: TGTGCCAGCAGTTTATCGACAGGGGAATCAGAGACCCAGTACTTC

clone size: NA
J gene: TRBJ1-4
D gene: TRBD1
V gene: TRBV7-8
CDR3 protein: CASSTGTGGGRANEKLFF
CDR3 DNA: TGTGCCAGCAGCACCGGGACAGGGGGCGGGAGGGCTAATGAAAAACTGTTTTTT

clone size: NA
J gene: TRBJ1-1
D gene: NA
V gene: TRBV6-1
CDR3 protein: CASSDWGGTEAFF
CDR3 DNA: TGTGCCAGCAGTGACTGGGGAGGGACTGAAGCTTTCTTT

clone size: NA
J gene: TRBJ2-7
D gene: TRBD1
V gene: TRBV30
CDR3 protein: CAWRPGQDYEQYF
CDR3 DNA: TGTGCCTGGCGCCCTGGACAGGACTACGAGCAGTACTTC

clone size: NA
J gene: TRBJ2-3
D gene: NA
V gene: TRBV18
CDR3 protein: CASSRPTDTQYF
CDR3 DNA: TGTGCCAGCTCTCGACCCACAGATACGCAGTATTTT

clone size: NA
J gene: TRBJ2-7
D gene: TRBD2
V gene: TRBV29-1
CDR3 protein: CSVNPRLGGEQYF
CDR3 DNA: TGCAGCGTTAACCCCAGGTTGGGAGGGGAGCAGTACTTC

clone size: NA
J gene: TRBJ2-2
D gene: NA
V gene: TRBV12-5
CDR3 protein: CASGADFPGELFF
CDR3 DNA: TGTGCTAGTGGTGCAGACTTTCCCGGGGAGCTGTTTTTT

clone size: once
J gene: TRBJ1-5
D gene: NA
V gene: TRBV11-2
CDR3 protein: CASSPGTKQPQHF
CDR3 DNA: TGTGCCAGCAGCCCGGGAACCAAGCAGCCCCAGCATTTT

clone size: NA
J gene: TRBJ1-6
D gene: NA
V gene: TRBV11-2
CDR3 protein: CASSSNSPLHF
CDR3 DNA: TGTGCCAGCAGCTCGAATTCACCCCTCCACTTT

clone size: NA
J gene: TRBJ2-7
D gene: TRBD2
V gene: TRBV4-1
CDR3 protein: CASSQDQFPGGSYEQYF
CDR3 DNA: TGCGCCAGCAGCCAAGATCAGTTTCCCGGCGGGAGCTACGAGCAGTACTTC

clone size: NA
J gene: TRBJ1-5
D gene: NA
V gene: TRBV11-2
CDR3 protein: CASSSTSNQPQHF
CDR3 DNA: TGTGCCAGCAGCTCCACTAGCAATCAGCCCCAGCATTTT

clone size: NA
J gene: TRBJ2-7
D gene: NA
V gene: TRBV28
CDR3 protein: CASSLSGQTYEQYF
CDR3 DNA: TGTGCCAGCAGTTTATCAGGGCAGACCTACGAGCAGTACTTC

clone size: NA
J gene: TRBJ2-1
D gene: NA
V gene: TRBV5-4
CDR3 protein: CASSLGWERYNEQFF
CDR3 DNA: TGTGCCAGCAGCTTGGGGTGGGAGAGGTACAATGAGCAGTTCTTC

clone size: NA
J gene: TRBJ1-4
D gene: NA
V gene: TRBV10-3
CDR3 protein: CAISESAAANEKLFF
CDR3 DNA: TGTGCCATCAGTGAGTCGGCAGCGGCTAATGAAAAACTGTTTTTT

clone size: NA
J gene: TRBJ1-2
D gene: NA
V gene: TRBV19
CDR3 protein: CASSIERVSVKHYGYTF
CDR3 DNA: TGTGCCAGTAGTATAGAAAGAGTGTCAGTTAAGCACTATGGCTACACCTTC

clone size: NA
J gene: TRBJ1-1
D gene: NA
V gene: TRBV11-2
CDR3 protein: CASSLGAGPAFF
CDR3 DNA: TGTGCCAGCAGCCTCGGGGCGGGGCCGGCTTTCTTT

clone size: NA
J gene: TRBJ2-7
D gene: NA
V gene: TRBV18
CDR3 protein: CASSPSAKTESYEQYF
CDR3 DNA: TGTGCCAGCTCACCTTCGGCCAAGACAGAGTCCTACGAGCAGTACTTC

clone size: NA
J gene: TRBJ1-3
D gene: NA
V gene: TRBV7-8
CDR3 protein: CASSLGVGQDSGNTIYF
CDR3 DNA: TGTGCCAGCAGCTTAGGAGTGGGGCAGGACTCTGGAAACACCATATATTTT

clone size: NA
J gene: TRBJ1-2
D gene: NA
V gene: TRBV10-3
CDR3 protein: CAISQGTGYGYTF
CDR3 DNA: TGTGCCATCTCCCAGGGGACGGGGTATGGCTACACCTTC

clone size: NA
J gene: TRBJ2-7
D gene: TRBD1
V gene: TRBV6-6
CDR3 protein: CASSYSRGQGEQYF
CDR3 DNA: TGTGCCAGCAGTTACTCCAGGGGGCAAGGCGAGCAGTACTTC

clone size: NA
J gene: TRBJ2-1
D gene: NA
V gene: TRBV5-1
CDR3 protein: CASSLDGGGSSYNEQFF
CDR3 DNA: TGCGCCAGCAGCTTGGATGGCGGCGGTAGCTCCTACAATGAGCAGTTCTTC

clone size: NA
J gene: TRBJ2-5
D gene: TRBD1
V gene: TRBV6-1
CDR3 protein: CASRDRGRETQYF
CDR3 DNA: TGTGCCAGCAGGGACAGGGGGCGGGAGACCCAGTACTTC

clone size: once
J gene: TRBJ2-3
D gene: TRBD2
V gene: TRBV10-3
CDR3 protein: CAIRLAPISTDTQYF
CDR3 DNA: TGTGCCATCAGACTAGCGCCTATTAGCACAGATACGCAGTATTTT

clone size: NA
J gene: TRBJ2-7
D gene: NA
V gene: TRBV7-7
CDR3 protein: CASSQVAGDEQYF
CDR3 DNA: TGTGCTAGCAGCCAGGTGGCAGGGGATGAGCAGTACTTC

clone size: NA
J gene: TRBJ1-2
D gene: TRBD1
V gene: TRBV25-1
CDR3 protein: CASMDRGHYGYTF
CDR3 DNA: TGTGCCAGCATGGACAGGGGTCACTATGGCTACACCTTC

clone size: NA
J gene: TRBJ1-3
D gene: TRBD1
V gene: TRBV28
CDR3 protein: CASSQGTGGSGNTIYF
CDR3 DNA: TGTGCCAGCAGCCAGGGGACAGGGGGCTCTGGAAACACCATATATTTT

clone size: NA
J gene: TRBJ2-3
D gene: NA
V gene: TRBV7-2
CDR3 protein: CASSALGRRRPADTQYF
CDR3 DNA: TGTGCCAGCAGCGCGTTGGGTCGACGGCGTCCCGCAGATACGCAGTATTTT

clone size: NA
J gene: TRBJ2-3
D gene: TRBD1
V gene: TRBV5-8
CDR3 protein: CASSFHQGAAGDTQYF
CDR3 DNA: TGTGCCAGCAGCTTTCACCAGGGGGCCGCGGGAGATACGCAGTATTTT

clone size: NA
J gene: TRBJ2-7
D gene: NA
V gene: TRBV7-9
CDR3 protein: CASSPVPYEQYF
CDR3 DNA: TGTGCCAGCAGCCCCGTCCCCTACGAGCAGTACTTC